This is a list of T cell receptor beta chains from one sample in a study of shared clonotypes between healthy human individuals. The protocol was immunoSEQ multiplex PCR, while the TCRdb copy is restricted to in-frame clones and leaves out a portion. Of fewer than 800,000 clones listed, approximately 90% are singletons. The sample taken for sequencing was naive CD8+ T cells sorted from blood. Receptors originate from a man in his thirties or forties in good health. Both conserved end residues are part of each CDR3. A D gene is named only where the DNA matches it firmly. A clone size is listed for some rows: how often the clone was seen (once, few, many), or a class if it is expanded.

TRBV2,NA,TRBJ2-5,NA,TGTGCCAGCAGAGCCGGGATGCAAGAGACCCAGTACTTC,CASRAGMQETQYF
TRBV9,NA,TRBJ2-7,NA,TGTGCCAGCAGCGTAGGTCCGGGGACCCCCTCCTACGAGCAGTACTTC,CASSVGPGTPSYEQYF
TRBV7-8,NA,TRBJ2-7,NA,TGTGCCAGCAGCTTAATCCCTGGAAGGGTATCCTACGAGCAGTACTTC,CASSLIPGRVSYEQYF
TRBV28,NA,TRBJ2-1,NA,TGTGCCAGCAGTCCCCTTGGGTCCTACAATGAGCAGTTCTTC,CASSPLGSYNEQFF
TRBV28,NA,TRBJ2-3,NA,TGTGCCAGCAGCGAGACTAGACGATCCGATACGCAGTATTTT,CASSETRRSDTQYF
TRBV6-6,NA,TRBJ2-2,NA,TGTGCCAGCAGTCTGACAGAATACACCGGGGAGCTGTTTTTT,CASSLTEYTGELFF
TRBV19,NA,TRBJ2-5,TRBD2,TGTGCCAGTAGTGCCACGGGGGGTGAGACCCAGTACTTC,CASSATGGETQYF
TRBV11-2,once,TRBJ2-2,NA,TGTGCCAGCAGCCTCGAGTACACCGGGGAGCTGTTTTTT,CASSLEYTGELFF
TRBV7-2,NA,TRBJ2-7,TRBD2,TGTGCCAGCAGCACTAGTGGGCTAGCGGGAGGGCCGAGGTGGCTGTACTTC,CASSTSGLAGGPRWLYF
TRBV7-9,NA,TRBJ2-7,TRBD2,TGTGCCAGCAGCTCCCTACAGCGGGGGACCTACGAGCAGTACTTC,CASSSLQRGTYEQYF
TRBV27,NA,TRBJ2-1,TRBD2,TGTGCCAGCAGTGCCAGCCCGGGACTAGCGGGAGGGCGCTACCCCTACAATGAGCAGTTCTTC,CASSASPGLAGGRYPYNEQFF
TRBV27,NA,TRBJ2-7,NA,TGTGCCAGCAGTTTGGCCCTAAGCCCTTACGAGCAGTACTTC,CASSLALSPYEQYF
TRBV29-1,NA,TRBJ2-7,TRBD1,TGCAGCGTCGAGATAAGGGGGCCGACCTACGAGCAGTACTTC,CSVEIRGPTYEQYF
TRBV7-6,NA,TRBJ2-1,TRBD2,TGTGCCAGCAGCTCGCCAAGCGGGACCGTCTACAATGAGCAGTTCTTC,CASSSPSGTVYNEQFF
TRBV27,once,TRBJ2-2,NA,TGTGCCAGCAGTTTTATGGGGGGAACGAACACCGGGGAGCTGTTTTTT,CASSFMGGTNTGELFF
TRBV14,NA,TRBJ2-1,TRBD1,TGTGCCAGCAGTCTCGGACAGGCAAGCTCCTACAATGAGCAGTTCTTC,CASSLGQASSYNEQFF
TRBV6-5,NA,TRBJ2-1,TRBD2,TGTGCCAGCAGTTACTCGAGCGGGACTGGTGGAGTGCAGTTCTTC,CASSYSSGTGGVQFF
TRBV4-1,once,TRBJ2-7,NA,TGCGCCAGCAGCCAAGAGCTCCATTACGAGCAGTACTTC,CASSQELHYEQYF
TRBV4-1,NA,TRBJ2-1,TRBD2,TGCGCCAGCAGCCAAGACTCTAGCGGGGATAACTCCTACAATGAGCAGTTCTTC,CASSQDSSGDNSYNEQFF
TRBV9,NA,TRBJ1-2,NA,TGTGCCAGCAGCGACCGACAGGCCGGCTACACCTTC,CASSDRQAGYTF
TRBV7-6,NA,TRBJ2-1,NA,TGTGCCAGCAGCCCAGGGGACTCCTCCTACAATGAGCAGTTCTTC,CASSPGDSSYNEQFF
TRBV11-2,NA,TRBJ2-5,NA,TGTGCCAGCAGCTTAGGTCCAAGTTACCAAGAGACCCAGTACTTC,CASSLGPSYQETQYF
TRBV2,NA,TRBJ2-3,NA,TGTGCCAGCAGGAGAGCAGGCTTAATCAGCACAGATACGCAGTATTTT,CASRRAGLISTDTQYF
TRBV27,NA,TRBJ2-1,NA,TGTGCCAGCAGCAAAGGGGGACACATTCCGTACAATGAGCAGTTCTTC,CASSKGGHIPYNEQFF
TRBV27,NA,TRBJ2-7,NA,TGTGCCAGCAGTTTATATGGCGCGGATTACGAGCAGTACTTC,CASSLYGADYEQYF